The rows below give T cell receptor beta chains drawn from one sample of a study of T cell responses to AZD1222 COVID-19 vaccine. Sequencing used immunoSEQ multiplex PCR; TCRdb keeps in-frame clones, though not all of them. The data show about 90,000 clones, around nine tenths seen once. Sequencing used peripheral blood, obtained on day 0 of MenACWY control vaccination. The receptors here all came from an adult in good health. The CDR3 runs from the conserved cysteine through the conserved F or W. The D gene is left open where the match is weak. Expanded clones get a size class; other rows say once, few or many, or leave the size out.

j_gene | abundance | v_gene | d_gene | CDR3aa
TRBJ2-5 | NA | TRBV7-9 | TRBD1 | CASSLTGLETQYF
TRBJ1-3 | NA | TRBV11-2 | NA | CASSLGSIGNTIYF
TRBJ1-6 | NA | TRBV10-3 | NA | CAISDRSSSPLHF
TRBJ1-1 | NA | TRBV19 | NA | CASSVWGTTEAFF
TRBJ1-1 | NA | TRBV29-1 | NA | CSVLSNTEAFF
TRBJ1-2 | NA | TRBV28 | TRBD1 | CASSLWGQIYGYTF
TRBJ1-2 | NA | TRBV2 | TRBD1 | CASSEVGQGDYGYTF
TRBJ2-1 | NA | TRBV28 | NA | CASSLMGAPTNEQFF
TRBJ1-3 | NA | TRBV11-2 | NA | CASSLAPGHPNSGNTIYF
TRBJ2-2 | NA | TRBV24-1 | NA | CATSATTGNTGELFF
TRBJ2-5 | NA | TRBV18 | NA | CASSPRQQETQYF
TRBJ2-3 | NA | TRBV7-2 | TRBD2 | CASNLGRAGDTQYF
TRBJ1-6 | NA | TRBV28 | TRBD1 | CASSAPGQGTNSPLHF
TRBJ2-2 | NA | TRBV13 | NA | CASSLVQSNTGELFF
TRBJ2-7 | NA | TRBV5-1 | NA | CASSLGTGNYEQYF
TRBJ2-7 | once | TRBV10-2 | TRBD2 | CASRQAGNSYEQYF
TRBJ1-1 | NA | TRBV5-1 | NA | CASSSTWGGGDTEAFF
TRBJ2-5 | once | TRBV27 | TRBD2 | CASSPLAGGPLETQYF
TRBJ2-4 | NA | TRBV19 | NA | CASSTLVGAAGNIQYF
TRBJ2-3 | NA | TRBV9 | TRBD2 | CASSVTGTSDTDTQYF
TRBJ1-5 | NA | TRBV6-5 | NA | CASSYQDRNNQPQHF
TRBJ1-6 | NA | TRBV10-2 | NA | CASSTGVTDSPLHF
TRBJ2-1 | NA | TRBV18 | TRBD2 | CASSPRGRVDNEQFF
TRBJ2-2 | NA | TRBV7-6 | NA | CASSLVGTANTGELFF
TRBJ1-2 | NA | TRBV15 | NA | CATSRDTDYGYTF
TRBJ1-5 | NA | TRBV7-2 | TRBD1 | CASSLRPGQGNQPQHF
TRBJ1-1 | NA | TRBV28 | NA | CASSLGVPFEAFF
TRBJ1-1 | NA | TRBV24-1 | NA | CATSDTPFGGAFF
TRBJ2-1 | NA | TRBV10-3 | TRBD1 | CAISESLGQGGWAYNEQFF
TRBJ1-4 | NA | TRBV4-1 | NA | CASSQEGDEAEKLFF
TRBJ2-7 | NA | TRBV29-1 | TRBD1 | CSVLQGPSYEQYF
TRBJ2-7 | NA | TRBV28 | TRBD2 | CASSIGLAGKGEQYF
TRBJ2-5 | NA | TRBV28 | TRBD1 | CASSSPGTGKETQYF
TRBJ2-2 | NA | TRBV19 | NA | CASSARGTLLTGELFF
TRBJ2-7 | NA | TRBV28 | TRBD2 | CASRAGLAGISKYF
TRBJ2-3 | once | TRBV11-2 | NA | CASSLVLSTDTQYF
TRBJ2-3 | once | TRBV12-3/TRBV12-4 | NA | CASGSHSDTQYF
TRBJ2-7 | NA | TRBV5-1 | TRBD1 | CASSSHSGTADSSYEQYF
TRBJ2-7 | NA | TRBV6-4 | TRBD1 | CASSEGTGFEQYF
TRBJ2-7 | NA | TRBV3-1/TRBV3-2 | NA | CASSQSLTYEQYF
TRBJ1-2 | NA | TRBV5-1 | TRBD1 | CASSPRTGGDGYTF
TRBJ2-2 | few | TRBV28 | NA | CASSSVTRDTGELFF
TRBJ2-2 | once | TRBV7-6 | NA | CASSSSGTWGGELFF
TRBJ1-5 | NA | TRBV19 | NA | CASRTTGGFGQPQHF
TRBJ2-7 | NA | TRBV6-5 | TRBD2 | CASRSGGDYEQYF
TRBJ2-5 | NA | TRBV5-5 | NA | CASSRMGGLETQYF
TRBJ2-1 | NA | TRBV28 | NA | CASSLGPFDEQFF
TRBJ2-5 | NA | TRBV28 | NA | CASSPQQGGGETQYF
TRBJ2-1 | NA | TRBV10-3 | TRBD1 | CAISEQPGQNNEQFF
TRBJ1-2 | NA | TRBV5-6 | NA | CASSLSDSIYGYTF
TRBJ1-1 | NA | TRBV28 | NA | CASSLWGRNTEAFF
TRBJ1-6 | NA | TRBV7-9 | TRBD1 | CASSLVQGASSYNSPLHF
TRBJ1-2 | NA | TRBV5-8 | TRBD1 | CASSFRGGQGHGYTF